One and the same sample provided the 4 T cell receptor beta chains below, sequenced in a study of PD-L1 blockade in urothelial cancer. Noted time point: peripheral blood 6 weeks after treatment start. Measured with immunoSEQ multiplex PCR; TCRdb has only the in-frame clones, and not every one. The top ten hold over 2.5% of the sample, which has 35,000 to 45,000 clones, 80% to 90% seen once. Sequences were derived from PBMCs, sampled around atezolizumab (anti-PD-L1) treatment. The receptors were sampled from a man between 65 and 80 years old with urothelial cancer.

The rearrangement uses TRBV2 and TRBJ2-5; D possibly corresponds to TRBD1 (6 bases). CDR1 is SNHLY and CDR2 is FYNNEI in the germline V gene. V shed 4 bases and J shed 7 bases, with 10 bases lying between them. The CDR3 has 12 amino acids. CDR3 nucleotide sequence: TGTGCCAGCAGTGGAACAGGGCGGACCCAGTACTTC. This encodes CASSGTGRTQYF.

The genes are TRBV14 and TRBJ2-7; 7 nucleotides line up with TRBD2. The CDR3 spans 15 residues. J gave up 4 bases and V 1 base, and 7 bases lay outside the gene matches. The germline gives CDR1 SGHDN, CDR2 FVKESK. The CDR3 sequence is CASSQGPQRGYEQYF. CDR3 nucleotide sequence: TGTGCCAGCAGCCAAGGACCGCAGCGGGGATACGAGCAGTACTTC.

This clone was seen more than once but under ten times. This chain joins TRBV30 and TRBJ1-3; tentatively, D is TRBD1 (6 bases). The V gene's germline CDR1 is GTSNPN and CDR2 SVGIG (reference sequence). The V and J ends lost 3 bases and 8 bases respectively, with 11 bases between them. The CDR3 has 12 residues. This CDR3 reads CAWSLGAHTIYF. The CDR3 DNA reads as TGTGCCTGGAGCCTGGGGGCGCACACCATATATTTT.

The CDR3 bases are TGTGCCACCACTCACCCCGGGGACCCGGTCGAAGGGGGCCAGTACTTC. Translation: CATTHPGDPVEGGQYF. The rearrangement uses TRBV2 and TRBJ2-5; possible D gene TRBD1, 6 bases. Trimming cost V 10 bases and J 10 bases, with 31 bases left between them. CDR3 length: 16 amino acids. Per germline, CDR1 SNHLY and CDR2 FYNNEI.